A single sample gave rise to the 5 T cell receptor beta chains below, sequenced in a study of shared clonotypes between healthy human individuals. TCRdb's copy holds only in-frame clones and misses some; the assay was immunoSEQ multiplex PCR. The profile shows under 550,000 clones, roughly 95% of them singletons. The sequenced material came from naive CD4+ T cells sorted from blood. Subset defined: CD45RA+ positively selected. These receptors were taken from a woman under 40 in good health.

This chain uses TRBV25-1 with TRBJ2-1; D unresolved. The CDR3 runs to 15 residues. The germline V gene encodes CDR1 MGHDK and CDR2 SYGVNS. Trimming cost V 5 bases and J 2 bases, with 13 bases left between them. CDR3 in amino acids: CASSPQVNPYNEQFF. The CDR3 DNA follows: TGTGCCAGCAGTCCTCAGGTCAACCCCTACAATGAGCAGTTCTTC.

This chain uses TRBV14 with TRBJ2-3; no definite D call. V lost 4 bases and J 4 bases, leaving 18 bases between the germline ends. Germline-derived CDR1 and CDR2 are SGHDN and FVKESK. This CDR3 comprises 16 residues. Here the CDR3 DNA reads TGTGCCAGCAGCCCCCTAGAGGAAATATTCTCAGATACGCAGTATTTT. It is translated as CASSPLEEIFSDTQYF.

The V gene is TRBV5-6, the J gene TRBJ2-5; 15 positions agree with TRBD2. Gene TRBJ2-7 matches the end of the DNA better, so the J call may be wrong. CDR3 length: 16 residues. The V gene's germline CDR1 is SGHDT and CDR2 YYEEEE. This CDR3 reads CASSWRTSGRGYEQYF. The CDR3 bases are TGTGCCAGCAGCTGGAGGACTAGCGGGAGGGGCTACGAGCAGTACTTC.

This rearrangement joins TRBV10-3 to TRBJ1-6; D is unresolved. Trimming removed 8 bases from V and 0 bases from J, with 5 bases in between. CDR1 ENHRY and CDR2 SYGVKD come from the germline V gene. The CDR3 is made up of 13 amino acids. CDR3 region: CAIASSYNSPLHF. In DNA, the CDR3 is TGTGCCATCGCGAGCTCCTATAATTCACCCCTCCACTTT.

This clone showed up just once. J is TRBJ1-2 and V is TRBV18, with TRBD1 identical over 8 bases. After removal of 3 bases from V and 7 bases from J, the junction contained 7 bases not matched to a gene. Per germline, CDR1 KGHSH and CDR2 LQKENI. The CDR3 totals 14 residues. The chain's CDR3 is CASSPKTGDPGYTF. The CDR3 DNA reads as TGTGCCAGCTCACCGAAGACAGGGGACCCTGGCTACACCTTC. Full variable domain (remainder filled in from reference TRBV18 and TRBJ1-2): NAGVMQNPRHLVRRRGQEARLRCSPMKGHSHVYWYRQLPEEGLKFMVYLQKENIIDESGMPKERFSAEFPKEGPSILRIQQVVRGDSAAYFCASSPKTGDPGYTFGSGTRLTVV.